The present T cell receptor beta chain was sequenced within a study of memory CD8 T cells in hepatitis C reinfection. Whole-study context: Reinfection meant HCV RNA positivity after two negatives ≥60 days apart. Samples before reinfection came 55 to 20 weeks prior to detection.

Clones were read by immunoSEQ multiplex PCR, and TCRdb kept only the in-frame ones, dropping some. The sample includes 50,000 or so clones, roughly 89% of them seen just once. The sample's time point: pre-reinfection, 55 to 20 weeks before reinfection detection. TCR sequencing was done directly ex vivo on sorted cells, without expansion in vitro. The Montreal HEPCO cohort supplied donors who inject drugs. Deletions cut 5 bases from V and 0 bases from J, with 14 bases between. Germline V CDR1 and CDR2: MNHEY, SMNVEV (reference sequence). The CDR3 has 16 amino acids. This clonotype originated in a young man with hepatitis C virus infection. The V and J genes are TRBV27 and TRBJ2-1, with unresolved D. The sequenced material came from naive CD8+ T cells sorted from blood. The CDR3 DNA reads TGTGCCAGCAGTCTCCACTCGGCTAGCTCCTACAATGAGCAGTTCTTC. Translating gives CASSLHSASSYNEQFF.